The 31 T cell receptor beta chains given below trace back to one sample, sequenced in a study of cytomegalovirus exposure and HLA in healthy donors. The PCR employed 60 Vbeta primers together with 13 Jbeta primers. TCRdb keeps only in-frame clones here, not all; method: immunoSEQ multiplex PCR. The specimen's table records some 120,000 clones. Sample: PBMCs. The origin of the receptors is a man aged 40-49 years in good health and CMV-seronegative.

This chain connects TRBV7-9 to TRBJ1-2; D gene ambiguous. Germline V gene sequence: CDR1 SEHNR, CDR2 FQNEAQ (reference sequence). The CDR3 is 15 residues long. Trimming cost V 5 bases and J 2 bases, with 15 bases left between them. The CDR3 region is CASSPLMRVNYGYTF. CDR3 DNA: TGTGCCAGCAGCCCCCTAATGCGTGTGAACTATGGCTACACCTTC.

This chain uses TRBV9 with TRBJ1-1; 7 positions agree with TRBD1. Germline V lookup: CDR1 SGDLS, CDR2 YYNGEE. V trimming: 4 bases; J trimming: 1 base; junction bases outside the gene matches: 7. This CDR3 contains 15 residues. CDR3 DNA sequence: TGTGCCAGCAGCCCACGACAGGGTTCGAACACTGAAGCTTTCTTT. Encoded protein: CASSPRQGSNTEAFF.

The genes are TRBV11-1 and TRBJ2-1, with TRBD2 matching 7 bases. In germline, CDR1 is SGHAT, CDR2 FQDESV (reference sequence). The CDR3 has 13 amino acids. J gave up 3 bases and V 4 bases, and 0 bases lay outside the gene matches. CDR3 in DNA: TGTGCCAGCAGCTCTAGCGGCTACAATGAGCAGTTCTTC. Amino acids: CASSSSGYNEQFF.

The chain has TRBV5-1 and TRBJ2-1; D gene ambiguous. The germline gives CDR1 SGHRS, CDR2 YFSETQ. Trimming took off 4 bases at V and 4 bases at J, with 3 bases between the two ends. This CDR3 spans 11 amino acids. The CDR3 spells CASSRYNEQFF. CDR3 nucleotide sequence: TGCGCCAGCAGCCGTTACAATGAGCAGTTCTTC.

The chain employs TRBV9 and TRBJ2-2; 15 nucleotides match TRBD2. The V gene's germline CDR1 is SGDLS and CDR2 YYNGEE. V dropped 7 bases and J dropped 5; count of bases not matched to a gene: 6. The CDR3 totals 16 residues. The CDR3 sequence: CASGEGTSGRTGELFF. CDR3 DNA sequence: TGTGCCAGCGGCGAAGGGACTAGCGGGAGGACCGGGGAGCTGTTTTTT.

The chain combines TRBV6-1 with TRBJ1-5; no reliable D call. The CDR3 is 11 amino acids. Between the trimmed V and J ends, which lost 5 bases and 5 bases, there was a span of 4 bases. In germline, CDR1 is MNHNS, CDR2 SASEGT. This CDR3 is CASSSYQPQHF. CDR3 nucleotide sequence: TGTGCCAGCAGTTCATATCAGCCCCAGCATTTT.

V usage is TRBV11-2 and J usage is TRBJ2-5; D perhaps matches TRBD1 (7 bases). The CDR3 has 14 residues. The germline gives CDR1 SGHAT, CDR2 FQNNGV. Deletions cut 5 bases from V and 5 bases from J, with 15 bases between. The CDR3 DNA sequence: TGTGCCAGCAGCCCCAGGGGGGTCGGGGAGACCCAGTACTTC. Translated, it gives CASSPRGVGETQYF. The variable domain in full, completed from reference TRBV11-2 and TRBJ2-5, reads EAGVAQSPRYKIIEKRQSVAFWCNPISGHATLYWYQQILGQGPKLLIQFQNNGVVDDSQLPKDRFSAERLKGVDSTLKIQPAKLEDSAVYLCASSPRGVGETQYFGPGTRLLVL.

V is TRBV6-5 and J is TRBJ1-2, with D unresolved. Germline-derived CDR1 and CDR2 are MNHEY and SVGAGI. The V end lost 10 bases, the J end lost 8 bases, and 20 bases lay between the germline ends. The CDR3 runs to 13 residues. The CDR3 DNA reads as TGTGCCACTTCGTCGCGGATAGGGAGAGGCTACACCTTC. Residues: CATSSRIGRGYTF.

The chain's CDR3 is CASSEIAGSGANVLTF. The CDR3 DNA reads as TGTGCCAGCAGTGAAATTGCGGGGTCTGGGGCCAACGTCCTGACTTTC. The V and J genes are TRBV6-4 and TRBJ2-6; possible D gene TRBD2, 6 bases. V was clipped by 3 bases and J by 1 base, with 10 bases between them. Germline V lookup: CDR1 MRHNA, CDR2 SNTAGT. The CDR3 extends over 16 amino acids.

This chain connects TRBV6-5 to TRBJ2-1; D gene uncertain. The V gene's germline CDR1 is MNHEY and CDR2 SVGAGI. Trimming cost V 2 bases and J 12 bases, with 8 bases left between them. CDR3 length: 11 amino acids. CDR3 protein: CASSYTRWQFF. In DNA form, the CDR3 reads TGTGCCAGCAGTTACACTCGTTGGCAGTTCTTC.

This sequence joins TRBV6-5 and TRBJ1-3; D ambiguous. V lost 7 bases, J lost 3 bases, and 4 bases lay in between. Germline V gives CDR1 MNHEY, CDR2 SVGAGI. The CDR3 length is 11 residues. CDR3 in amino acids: CASTNGNTIYF. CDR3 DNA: TGTGCCAGCACCAATGGAAACACCATATATTTT.

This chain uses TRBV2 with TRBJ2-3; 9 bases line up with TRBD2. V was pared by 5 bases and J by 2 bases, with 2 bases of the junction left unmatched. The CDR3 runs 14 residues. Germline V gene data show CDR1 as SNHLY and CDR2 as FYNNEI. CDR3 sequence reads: CASSLAGATDTQYF. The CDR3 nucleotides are TGTGCCAGCAGTTTAGCGGGAGCCACAGATACGCAGTATTTT.

The CDR3 loop is CASSYSKLYTEAFF. In DNA form, the CDR3 reads TGTGCCAGCAGTTACTCGAAACTGTACACTGAAGCTTTCTTT. J is TRBJ1-1 and V is TRBV6-5; D is uncertain. The CDR3 is 14 amino acids. CDR1 is MNHEY, CDR2 SVGAGI, per germline. V was cut by 0 bases and J by 3 bases, with 8 bases left in between.

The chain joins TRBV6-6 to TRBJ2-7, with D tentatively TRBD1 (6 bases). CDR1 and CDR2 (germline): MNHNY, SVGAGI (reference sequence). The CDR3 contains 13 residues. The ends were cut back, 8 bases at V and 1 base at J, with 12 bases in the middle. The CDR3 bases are TGTGCCAGCCTTCTGGACAGATCCTACGAGCAGTACTTC. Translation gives CASLLDRSYEQYF.

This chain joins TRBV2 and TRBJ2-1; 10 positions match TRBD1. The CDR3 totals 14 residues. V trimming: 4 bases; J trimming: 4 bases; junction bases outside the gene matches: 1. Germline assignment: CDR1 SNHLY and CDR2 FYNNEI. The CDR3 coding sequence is TGTGCCAGCAGTGTGGGACAGGGGTACAATGAGCAGTTCTTC. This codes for CASSVGQGYNEQFF.

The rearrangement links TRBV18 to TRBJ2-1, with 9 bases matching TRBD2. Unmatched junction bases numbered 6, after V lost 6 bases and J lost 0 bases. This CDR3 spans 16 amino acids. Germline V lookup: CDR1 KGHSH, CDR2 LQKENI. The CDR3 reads CASSLLSGSSYNEQFF. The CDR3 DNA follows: TGTGCCAGCTCCCTACTTAGCGGGAGCTCCTACAATGAGCAGTTCTTC.

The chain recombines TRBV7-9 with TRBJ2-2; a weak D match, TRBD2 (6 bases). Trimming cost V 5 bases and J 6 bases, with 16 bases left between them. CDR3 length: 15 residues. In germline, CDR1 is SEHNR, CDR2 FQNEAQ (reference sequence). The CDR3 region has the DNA TGTGCCAGCAGCATTGGAGGGCCTAGTTCCGGGGAGCTGTTTTTT. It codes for CASSIGGPSSGELFF.

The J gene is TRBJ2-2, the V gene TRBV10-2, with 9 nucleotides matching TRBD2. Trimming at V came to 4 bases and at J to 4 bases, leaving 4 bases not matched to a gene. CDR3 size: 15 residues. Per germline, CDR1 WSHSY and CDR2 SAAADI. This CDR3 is CASSAGLASTGELFF. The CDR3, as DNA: TGCGCCAGCAGTGCCGGACTAGCGTCCACCGGGGAGCTGTTTTTT.

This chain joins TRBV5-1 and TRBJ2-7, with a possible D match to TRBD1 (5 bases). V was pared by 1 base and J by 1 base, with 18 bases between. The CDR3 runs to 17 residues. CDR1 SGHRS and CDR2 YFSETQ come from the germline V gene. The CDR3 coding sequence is TGCGCCAGCAGCTTGAGGCCCCCAGGGTTGGAGTCCTACGAGCAGTACTTC. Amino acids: CASSLRPPGLESYEQYF. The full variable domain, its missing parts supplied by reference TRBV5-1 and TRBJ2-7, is KAGVTQTPRYLIKTRGQQVTLSCSPISGHRSVSWYQQTPGQGLQFLFEYFSETQRNKGNFPGRFSGRQFSNSRSEMNVSTLELGDSALYLCASSLRPPGLESYEQYFGPGTRLTVT.

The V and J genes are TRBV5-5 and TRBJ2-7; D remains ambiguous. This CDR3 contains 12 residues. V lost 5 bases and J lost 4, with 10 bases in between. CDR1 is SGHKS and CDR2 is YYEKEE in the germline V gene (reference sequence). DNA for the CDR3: TGTGCCAGCAGTCTACTTTTATACGAGCAGTACTTC. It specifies CASSLLLYEQYF.

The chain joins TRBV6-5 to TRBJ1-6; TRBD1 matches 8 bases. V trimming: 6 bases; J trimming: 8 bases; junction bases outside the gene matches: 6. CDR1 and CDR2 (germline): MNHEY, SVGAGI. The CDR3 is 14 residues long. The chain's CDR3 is CASSIQGEDSPLHF. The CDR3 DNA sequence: TGTGCCAGCAGCATACAGGGGGAAGATTCACCCCTCCACTTT.

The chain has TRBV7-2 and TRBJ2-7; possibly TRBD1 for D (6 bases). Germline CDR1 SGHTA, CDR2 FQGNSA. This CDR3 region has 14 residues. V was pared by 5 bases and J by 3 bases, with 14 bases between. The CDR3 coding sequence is TGTGCCAGCAGCGCCCCGGGACACTTCTACGAGCAGTACTTC. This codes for CASSAPGHFYEQYF.

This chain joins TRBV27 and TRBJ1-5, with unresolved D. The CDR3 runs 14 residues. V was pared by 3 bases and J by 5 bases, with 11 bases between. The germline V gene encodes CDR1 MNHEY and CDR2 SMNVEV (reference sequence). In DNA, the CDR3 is TGTGCCAGCAGTTTCGCGGGTGGGGATCAGCCCCAGCATTTT. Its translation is CASSFAGGDQPQHF.

The CDR3 region is CSAPREGTGELFF. For the CDR3, the DNA is TGCAGCGCCCCCAGGGAGGGCACCGGGGAGCTGTTTTTT. V is TRBV29-1 and J is TRBJ2-2, with 7 bases aligning to TRBD2. CDR1 is SQVTM and CDR2 is ANQGSEA in the germline V gene. Unmatched junction bases numbered 6, after V lost 7 bases and J lost 4 bases. This CDR3 contains 13 residues.

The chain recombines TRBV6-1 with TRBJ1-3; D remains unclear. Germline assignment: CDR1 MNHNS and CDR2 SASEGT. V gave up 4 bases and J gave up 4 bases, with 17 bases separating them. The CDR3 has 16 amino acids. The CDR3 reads CASSVLSGQYGNTIYF. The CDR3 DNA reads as TGTGCCAGCAGTGTCCTGAGCGGGCAGTACGGAAACACCATATATTTT.

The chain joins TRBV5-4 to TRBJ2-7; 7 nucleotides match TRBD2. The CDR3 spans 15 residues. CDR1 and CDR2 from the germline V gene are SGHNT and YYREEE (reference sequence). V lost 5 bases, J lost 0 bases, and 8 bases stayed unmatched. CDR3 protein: CASRPQSSGSYEQYF. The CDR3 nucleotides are TGTGCCAGCAGACCCCAATCTAGCGGCTCCTACGAGCAGTACTTC.

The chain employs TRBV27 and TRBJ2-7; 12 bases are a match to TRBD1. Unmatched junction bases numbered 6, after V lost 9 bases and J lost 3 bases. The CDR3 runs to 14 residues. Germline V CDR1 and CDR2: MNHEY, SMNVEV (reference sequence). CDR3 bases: TGTGCCAGTAGGGACAGGGGGCGAGGCTACGAGCAGTACTTC. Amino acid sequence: CASRDRGRGYEQYF.

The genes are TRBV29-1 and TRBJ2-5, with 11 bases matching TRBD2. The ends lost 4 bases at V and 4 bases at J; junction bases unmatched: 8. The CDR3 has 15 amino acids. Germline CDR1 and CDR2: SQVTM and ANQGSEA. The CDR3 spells CSVVGLAGGRETQYF. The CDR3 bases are TGCAGCGTTGTCGGGCTAGCGGGAGGAAGAGAGACCCAGTACTTC.

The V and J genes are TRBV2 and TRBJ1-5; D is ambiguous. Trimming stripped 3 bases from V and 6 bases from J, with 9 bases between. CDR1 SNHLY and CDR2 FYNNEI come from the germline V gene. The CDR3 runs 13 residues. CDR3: CASSDQVVQPQHF. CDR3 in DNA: TGTGCCAGCAGTGATCAGGTGGTTCAGCCCCAGCATTTT.

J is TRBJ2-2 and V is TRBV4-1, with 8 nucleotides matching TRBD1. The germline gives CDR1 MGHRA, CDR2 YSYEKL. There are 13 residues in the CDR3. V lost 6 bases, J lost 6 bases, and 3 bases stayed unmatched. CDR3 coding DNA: TGCGCCAGCAGACCACAGGGGGCCGGGGAGCTGTTTTTT. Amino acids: CASRPQGAGELFF.

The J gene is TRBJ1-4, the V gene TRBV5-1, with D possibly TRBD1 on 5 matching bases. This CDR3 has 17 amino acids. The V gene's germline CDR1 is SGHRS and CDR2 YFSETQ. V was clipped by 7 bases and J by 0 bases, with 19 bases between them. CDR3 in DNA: TGCGCCAGCCCCTCGCCGGGGGGTCCTGCAACTAATGAAAAACTGTTTTTT. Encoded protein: CASPSPGGPATNEKLFF. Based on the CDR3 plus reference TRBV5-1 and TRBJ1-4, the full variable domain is KAGVTQTPRYLIKTRGQQVTLSCSPISGHRSVSWYQQTPGQGLQFLFEYFSETQRNKGNFPGRFSGRQFSNSRSEMNVSTLELGDSALYLCASPSPGGPATNEKLFFGSGTQLSVL.